Shown below are 9 T cell receptor beta chains from a single sample sequenced in a study of cytotoxic CD8 clonotypes in ibrutinib-treated CLL. Assay used: immunoSEQ multiplex PCR; TCRdb lists only in-frame clones, some missing. The sample contains 150,000 to 200,000 clones, about four fifths of which appear only once. Specimen: PBMCs, collected after 12 months of ibrutinib treatment. These receptors were obtained from a human donor with chronic lymphocytic leukemia.

The CDR3 nucleotides are TGTGCCTGGGGGGATCCAATGGCAGGGTACGGAAACACCATATATTTT. As protein: CAWGDPMAGYGNTIYF. V and J are TRBV30 and TRBJ1-3, with a tentative D call TRBD1 (5 bases). V lost 5 bases, J lost 4 bases, and 21 bases lay in between. This CDR3 is built from 16 residues. CDR1 GTSNPN and CDR2 SVGIG come from the germline V gene (reference sequence).

This chain links TRBV5-1 with TRBJ2-7; 10 bases are shared with TRBD1. The V segment lost 3 bases and the J segment 0 bases; nucleotides outside the gene matches: 0. CDR1 and CDR2 from the germline V gene are SGHRS and YFSETQ. The CDR3 is made up of 14 amino acids. In DNA form, the CDR3 reads TGCGCCAGCAGCTGGGACAGGGGCTCCTACGAGCAGTACTTC. It encodes CASSWDRGSYEQYF.

The chain has TRBV7-2 and TRBJ1-2; possible D gene TRBD1, 5 bases. The CDR3 is 15 amino acids. The germline V gene has CDR1 SGHTA and CDR2 FQGNSA. V lost 8 bases and J 4 bases, leaving 20 bases between the germline ends. DNA for the CDR3: TGTGCCAGCTTCAACTTGGGGCTTTCGGGCTATGGCTACACCTTC. Protein sequence: CASFNLGLSGYGYTF.

The chain employs TRBV29-1 and TRBJ1-1; no firm D call. Between the trimmed V and J ends, which lost 7 bases and 1 base, there was a span of 13 bases. CDR1 and CDR2 from the germline V gene are SQVTM and ANQGSEA. The CDR3 sequence is 13 residues long. The CDR3 here is CSGSIPRNTEAFF. The CDR3 region has the DNA TGCAGCGGATCCATACCGCGGAACACTGAAGCTTTCTTT. The whole variable domain, remainder taken from reference TRBV29-1 and TRBJ1-1, is SAVISQKPSRDICQRGTSLTIQCQVDSQVTMMFWYRQQPGQSLTLIATANQGSEATYESGFVIDKFPISRPNLTFSTLTVSNMSPEDSSIYLCSGSIPRNTEAFFGQGTRLTVV.

The chain links TRBV19 to TRBJ2-1, with 7 positions matching TRBD2. J lost 6 bases, V lost 1 base, and 3 bases had no gene match. The germline V gene has CDR1 LNHDA and CDR2 SQIVND (reference sequence). This CDR3 has 14 amino acids. Here the CDR3 DNA reads TGTGCCAGTAGTATAGGTTGGGGGGGCAATGAGCAGTTCTTC. Protein sequence: CASSIGWGGNEQFF.

This chain's CDR3 is CASGGQTSYEQYF. CDR3 bases: TGTGCCAGCGGGGGACAAACCTCCTACGAGCAGTACTTC. J is TRBJ2-7 and V is TRBV2, with D possibly being TRBD1 (6 bases). The CDR3 consists of 13 residues. Per the germline V gene, CDR1 is SNHLY and CDR2 is FYNNEI. With 8 bases removed from V and 0 bases from J, the gap between germline ends came to 11 bases.

The rearrangement links TRBV5-6 to TRBJ1-2, with 8 bases identical to TRBD1. The CDR3 contains 13 residues. V lost 4 bases and J lost 4; bases outside the gene matches: 3. Germline CDR1 SGHDT, CDR2 YYEEEE. CDR3 in amino acids: CASSRDRSYGYTF. As DNA, the CDR3 is TGTGCCAGCAGCCGGGACAGGTCCTATGGCTACACCTTC.

The J gene is TRBJ2-1, the V gene TRBV5-1; 8 bases agree with TRBD1. Germline V gives CDR1 SGHRS, CDR2 YFSETQ. Trimming at V came to 4 bases and at J to 5 bases, leaving 5 bases not matched to a gene. The CDR3 length is 14 residues. The DNA for the CDR3 is TGCGCCAGCAGCCGGGGACAGGTTGACAATGAGCAGTTCTTC. Translated: CASSRGQVDNEQFF.

In its sample, this clone was seen a few times. This sample also contains other DNA sequences that code for the same CDR3. The V gene is TRBV28, the J gene TRBJ1-2, with D hard to call. The CDR3 has 16 residues. The V end lost 5 bases, the J end lost 0 bases, and 16 bases lay between the germline ends. Per germline, CDR1 MDHEN and CDR2 SYDVKM. DNA for the CDR3: TGTGCCAGCAGTCCACCGGACCGAATAGCTAACTATGGCTACACCTTC. The encoded protein is CASSPPDRIANYGYTF.